The clone carrying this T cell receptor (beta chain) was seen just once. Its target is unknown. These data originate in a study of identical twins' blood T cells. Regarding the study as a whole: Out-of-frame TCRbeta clonotypes reportedly had markedly more similar V usage in twins than unrelated donors.

Reared together, all three twin pairs probably met the same infectious agents and vaccines. Germline V gene lookup returns CDR1 ENHRY and CDR2 SYGVKD. The CDR3 spans 12 residues. Trimming pared 11 bases from V and 6 bases from J, leaving 16 bases between. TCRdb recomputed calls from the 5' RACE reads with MiXCR, one row per CDR3 protein. In the table there are roughly 340,000 distinct CDR3 sequences, approximately 30% of which are singletons. Sequenced sample: PBMCs. V is TRBV10-3 and J is TRBJ1-1, with D possibly TRBD1 on 6 matching bases. The clonotype originates from a woman aged 18-55 years in good health. The CDR3: CAAEEPGAEAFF. Written as DNA, the CDR3 is TGTGCCGCCGAGGAGCCAGGGGCTGAAGCTTTCTTT.